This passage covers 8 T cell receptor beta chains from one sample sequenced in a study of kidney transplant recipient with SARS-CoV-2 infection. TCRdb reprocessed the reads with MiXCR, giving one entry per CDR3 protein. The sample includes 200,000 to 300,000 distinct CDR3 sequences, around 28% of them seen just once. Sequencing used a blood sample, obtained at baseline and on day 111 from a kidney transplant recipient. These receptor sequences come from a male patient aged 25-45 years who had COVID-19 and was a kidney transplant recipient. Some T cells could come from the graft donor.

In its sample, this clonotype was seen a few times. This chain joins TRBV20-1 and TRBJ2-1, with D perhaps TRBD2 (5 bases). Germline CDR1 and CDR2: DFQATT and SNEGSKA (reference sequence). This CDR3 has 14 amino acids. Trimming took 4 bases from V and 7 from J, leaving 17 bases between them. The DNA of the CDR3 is TGCAGTGCTACCAAACTAGTGTTCGGTAATGAGCAGTTCTTC. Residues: CSATKLVFGNEQFF.

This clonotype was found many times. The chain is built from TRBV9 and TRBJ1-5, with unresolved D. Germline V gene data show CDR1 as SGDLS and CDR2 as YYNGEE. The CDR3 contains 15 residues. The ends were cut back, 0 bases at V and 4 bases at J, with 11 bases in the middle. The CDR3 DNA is TGTGCCAGCAGCGTAGGCGGGTTCGATAATCAGCCCCAGCATTTT. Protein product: CASSVGGFDNQPQHF. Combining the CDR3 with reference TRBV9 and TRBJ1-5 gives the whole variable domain DSGVTQTPKHLITATGQRVTLRCSPRSGDLSVYWYQQSLDQGLQFLIQYYNGEERAKGNILERFSAQQFPDLHSELNLSSLELGDSALYFCASSVGGFDNQPQHFGDGTRLSIL.

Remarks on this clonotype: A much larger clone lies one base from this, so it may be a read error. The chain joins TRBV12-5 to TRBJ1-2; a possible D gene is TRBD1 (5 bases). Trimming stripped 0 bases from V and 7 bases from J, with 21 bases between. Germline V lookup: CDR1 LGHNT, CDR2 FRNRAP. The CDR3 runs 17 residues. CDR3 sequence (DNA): TGTGCTAGTGGTTTGGTCGATTTGCAGGGAAAGACCTTTGGCTACACCTTC. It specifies CASGLVDLQGKTFGYTF.

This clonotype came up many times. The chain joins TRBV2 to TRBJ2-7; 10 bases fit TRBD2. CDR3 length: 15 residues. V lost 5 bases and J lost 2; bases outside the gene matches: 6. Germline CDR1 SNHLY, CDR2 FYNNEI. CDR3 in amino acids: CASSKKREGTYEQYF. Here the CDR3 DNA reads TGTGCCAGCAGTAAGAAGCGGGAGGGGACCTACGAGCAGTACTTC.

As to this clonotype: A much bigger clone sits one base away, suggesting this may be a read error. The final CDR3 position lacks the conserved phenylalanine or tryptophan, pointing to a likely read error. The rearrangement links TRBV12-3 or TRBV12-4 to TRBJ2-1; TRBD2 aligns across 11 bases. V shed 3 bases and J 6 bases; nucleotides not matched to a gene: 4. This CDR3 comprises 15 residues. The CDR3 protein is CASSFTSGSTNEQFL. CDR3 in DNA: TGTGCCAGCAGTTTCACTAGCGGGAGTACCAATGAGCAGTTCCTC.

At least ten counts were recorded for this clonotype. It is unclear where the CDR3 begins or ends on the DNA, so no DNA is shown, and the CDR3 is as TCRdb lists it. The CDR3 reads CISVPESLLEVGQSRANVLTF. This chain connects TRBV7-5 to TRBJ2-6; the table's D call of TRBD1 was not tested on the DNA. TRBV7-5 is given as a pseudogene. With termini counted, the CDR3 has 21 amino acids.

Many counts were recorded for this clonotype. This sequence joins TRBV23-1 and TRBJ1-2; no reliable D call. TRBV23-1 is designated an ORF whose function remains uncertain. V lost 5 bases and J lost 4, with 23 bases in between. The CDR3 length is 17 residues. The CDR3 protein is CASSILSLRRKTYGYTF. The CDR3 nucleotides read TGCGCCAGCAGTATCCTCTCGCTACGCAGAAAGACCTATGGCTACACCTTC.

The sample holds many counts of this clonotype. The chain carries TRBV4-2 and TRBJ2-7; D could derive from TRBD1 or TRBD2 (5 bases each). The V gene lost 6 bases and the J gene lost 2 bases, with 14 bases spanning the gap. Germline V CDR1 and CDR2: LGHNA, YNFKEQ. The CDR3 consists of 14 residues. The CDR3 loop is CASRHRSGTYEQYF. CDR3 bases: TGTGCCAGCAGACACAGGAGCGGAACCTACGAGCAGTACTTC.